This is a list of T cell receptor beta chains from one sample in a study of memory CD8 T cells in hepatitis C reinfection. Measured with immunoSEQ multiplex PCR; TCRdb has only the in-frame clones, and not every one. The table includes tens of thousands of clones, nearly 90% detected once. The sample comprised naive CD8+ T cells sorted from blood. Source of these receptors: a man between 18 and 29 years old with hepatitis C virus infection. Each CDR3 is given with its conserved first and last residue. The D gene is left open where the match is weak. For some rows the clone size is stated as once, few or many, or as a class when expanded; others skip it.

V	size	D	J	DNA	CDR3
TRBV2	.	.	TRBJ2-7	TGTGCCAGCAGGCTAATAGGTGGGGCAACAGCCTACGAGCAGTACTTC	CASRLIGGATAYEQYF
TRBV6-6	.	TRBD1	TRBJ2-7	TGTGCCAGCAGTTACTCGTTTGGACAGGGGGTCGGCGAGCAGTACTTC	CASSYSFGQGVGEQYF
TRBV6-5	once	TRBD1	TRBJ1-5	TGTGCCAGCAGTTCCGGACAGGGTTATCAGCCCCAGCATTTT	CASSSGQGYQPQHF
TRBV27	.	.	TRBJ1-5	TGTGCCAGCAGTTTGGCGGGGCTTCATCAGCCCCAGCATTTT	CASSLAGLHQPQHF
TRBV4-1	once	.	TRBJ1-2	TGCGCCAGCAGCCAAGACCCCGTAGGGAGCTATGGCTACACCTTC	CASSQDPVGSYGYTF
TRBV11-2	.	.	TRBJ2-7	TGTGCCAGCAGCAGTCAGGGTAACGAGCAGTACTTC	CASSSQGNEQYF
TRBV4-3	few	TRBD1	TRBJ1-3	TGCGCCAGCGGCGGGACAGATCCCGCTGGAAACACCATATATTTT	CASGGTDPAGNTIYF
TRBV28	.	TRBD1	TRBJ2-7	TGTGCCAGCAGTTTAGGGACAGCGGTAAACGAGCAGTACTTC	CASSLGTAVNEQYF
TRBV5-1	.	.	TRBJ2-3	TGCGCCAGCAGCCCCATTCTTTCCGGGGAGGATACGCAGTATTTT	CASSPILSGEDTQYF
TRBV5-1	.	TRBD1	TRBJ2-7	TGCGCCAGCAGCATCGCCGGGACAGGGAGTACCTACGAGCAGTACTTC	CASSIAGTGSTYEQYF
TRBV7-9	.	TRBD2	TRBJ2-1	TGTGCCAGCAGCTTCTCTAGCGGGGGGGCTGGAAATGAGCAGTTCTTC	CASSFSSGGAGNEQFF
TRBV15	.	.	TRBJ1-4	TGTGCCACCAGCAGAGGCAGGGTGGATGAAAAACTGTTTTTT	CATSRGRVDEKLFF
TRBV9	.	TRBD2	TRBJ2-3	TGTGCCAGCAGCGGGCGACTAGCGGGGCAGTATTTT	CASSGRLAGQYF
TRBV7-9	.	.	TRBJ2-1	TGTGCCAGCAGCTCCTCGACAGGCTACAATGAGCAGTTCTTC	CASSSSTGYNEQFF
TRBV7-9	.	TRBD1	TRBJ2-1	TGTGCCAGCAGCTCGGACAGGGTGGCCAGCAATGAGCAGTTCTTC	CASSSDRVASNEQFF
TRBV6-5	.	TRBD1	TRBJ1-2	TGTGCCAGCAGCTTAATCCGGGACAGGGTTTATGGCTACACCTTC	CASSLIRDRVYGYTF
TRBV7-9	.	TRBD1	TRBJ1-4	TGTGCCAGCAGCCATCGACAGGGTTCAACTAATGAAAAACTGTTTTTT	CASSHRQGSTNEKLFF
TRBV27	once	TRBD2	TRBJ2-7	TGTGCCAGCAGTTTAAAAGCGGGAGGGTATACAGGGTCCTACGAGCAGTACTTC	CASSLKAGGYTGSYEQYF
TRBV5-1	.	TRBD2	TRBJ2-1	TGCGCCAGCAGCCCGGGACTAGCGGGGGGCACCTACAATGAGCAGTTCTTC	CASSPGLAGGTYNEQFF
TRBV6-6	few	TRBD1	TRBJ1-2	TGTGCCAGCAGTTATACGCTCGGGACAGGGGGCGATGGCTACACCTTC	CASSYTLGTGGDGYTF
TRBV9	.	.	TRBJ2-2	TGTGCCAGCAGTGACAAGGGGACCGGGGAGCTGTTTTTT	CASSDKGTGELFF
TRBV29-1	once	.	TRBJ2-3	TGCAGCGTTGTCGGCAGGGGAGGCACAGATACGCAGTATTTT	CSVVGRGGTDTQYF
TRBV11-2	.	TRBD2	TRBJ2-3	TGTGCCAGCAGCTTAGTGACTAGCGGGAGGCTCACAGATACGCAGTATTTT	CASSLVTSGRLTDTQYF
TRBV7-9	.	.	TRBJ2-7	TGTGCCAGCAGCCCCGGGCAGGGGCGTTCAACCTACGAGCAGTACTTC	CASSPGQGRSTYEQYF
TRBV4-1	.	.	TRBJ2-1	TGCGCCAGCAGCCGGGAAAGCGGACGCGAGCAGTTCTTC	CASSRESGREQFF